This TCR beta chain was sequenced in a study of T cell responses to AZD1222 COVID-19 vaccine (dated by TCRdb to the early 2020s). Context from the whole study: AZD1222 recipients given second doses at about 4 weeks or at about 12 weeks were pooled, since spike-specific TCR depth and breadth were not found to differ between the two schedules. TCR sequencing was performed for fewer than 250 trial participants, of whom 200 to 220 were given two doses of AZD1222 and approximately 26 were given two doses of MenACWY control vaccine. Trial participants were enrolled by age into subgroups of 18-55, 56-69 and 70-plus years, and about 150, 27 and 61 TCR-sequenced participants, respectively, were included in these subgroups. Findings and caveats that apply to the study as a whole: Nearly half of unique spike-specific TCRs reportedly recognized epitopes outside regions mutated in the B.1.351 and B.1.1.7 variants. Conclusions about previously exposed vaccinees are limited, since just five or six AZD1222 recipients were seropositive for SARS-CoV-2 at baseline. Participants were mostly white British, with more females than males. The authors suggested clonal diversity may have been underestimated. After two AZD1222 doses, spike-specific TCR breadth and depth were significantly higher than at day 0 and than in MenACWY recipients. CD4 TCRs associated with the vaccine covered the entire spike protein, and the dominant responses were in regions 160-218 and 743-854. Because no day 14 peak-response samples were available, the repertoires could be characterized only after the peak T cell response. The 56-69-year group was small, and its depth increase did not reach significance, likely because of low power.

From the cysteine up to the phenylalanine, the CDR3 has a length of 17 residues. Only the CDR3 DNA stays, 51 bases, in frame from base 1. The germline V gene encodes CDR1 LGHDT and CDR2 YNNKEL (reference sequence). Here V drops 5 bases and J drops 4 bases, and the junction holds 12 bases not matched to any gene. Notes on this clone: What this receptor recognizes is not known. Base qualities are not at hand, and no much larger clone is one base apart.

The CDR3 regions of human TCRbeta chains were subjected to immunosequencing. As for how the authors treated the data: TCRs in the repertoires were compared against a reference library of SARS-CoV-2-specific TCRs that had been generated with the MIRA antigen-specificity platform. Breadth meant the fraction of unique TCRs that were SARS-CoV-2-associated, whereas depth meant the fraction of total T cells that were SARS-CoV-2-associated. Using the MIRA data, each spike-specific TCR was mapped to the spike region that the TCR reacts to and placed in a CD4 or CD8 class. Log10-transformed breadth and depth values were compared by one-way ANOVA with Sidak's multiple comparisons tests. TCRdb retrieved this table from immuneACCESS and kept in-frame rearrangements only. Not all clones are present; in checked studies, unresolved V genes account for under half, and no reason is known for the remainder. That table gives V, J and clone size, and the DNA gave D and trimming. The sample table shows fewer than 200,000 clones, and about 87% are seen once. Clones ranked in the top ten supply around 6.4% of the sample.

In the paper's terms, the time point label means: baseline before first vaccination. Vaccinee samples came from UK trials COV001 and COV002, including a single-blind randomized controlled phase 2/3 trial of AZD1222 (ChAdOx1 nCoV-19) in healthy adults. Trial participant PBMC samples were collected at day 0 and day 28 after the second dose for TCRbeta chain sequencing. The chain is made from TRBV3-1 (or the pseudogene TRBV3-2) and TRBJ1-3, with 9 bases matching TRBD1. The specimen was peripheral blood, collected on day 0 of AZD1222 vaccination. The clonotype was recovered from an adult in good health. The DNA reads as follows: TGTGCCAGCAGCACCCGTTCCGGGACAGGGTCAGGAAACACCATATATTTT. Its translation is CASSTRSGTGSGNTIYF.